Described below is a single T cell receptor beta chain sequence and its context. Its target is unknown. These data originate in a study of blood T cells in healthy people across ages. General observations from the study: Higher diversity, along with more naive CD4+ cells, distinguished long-lived donors from aged donors.

Each sample used at least 6 million PBMCs. Next came a second PCR, run for about 7 to 12 cycles, which used a sample-barcoded 5' primer along with a J-beta primer mix. TCRdb recomputed calls from the 5' RACE reads with MiXCR, one row per CDR3 protein. The sample has 1.5 million to 2 million distinct CDR3 sequences; roughly 28% are singletons. Trimming shortened V by 0 bases and J by 9 bases, and 9 bases separated the two germline ends. The CDR3 has 13 residues. Germline assignment: CDR1 MNHEY and CDR2 SVGEGT. This TCR came from a woman aged 25-40 years in good health. The sequenced sample consisted of blood. The chain links TRBV6-2 or TRBV6-3 to TRBJ2-1; perhaps D is TRBD1 or TRBD2 (5 bases each). For the CDR3, the DNA is TGTGCCAGCAGTTACTCCAGGGAGAGTGAGCAGTTCTTC. Protein product: CASSYSRESEQFF.